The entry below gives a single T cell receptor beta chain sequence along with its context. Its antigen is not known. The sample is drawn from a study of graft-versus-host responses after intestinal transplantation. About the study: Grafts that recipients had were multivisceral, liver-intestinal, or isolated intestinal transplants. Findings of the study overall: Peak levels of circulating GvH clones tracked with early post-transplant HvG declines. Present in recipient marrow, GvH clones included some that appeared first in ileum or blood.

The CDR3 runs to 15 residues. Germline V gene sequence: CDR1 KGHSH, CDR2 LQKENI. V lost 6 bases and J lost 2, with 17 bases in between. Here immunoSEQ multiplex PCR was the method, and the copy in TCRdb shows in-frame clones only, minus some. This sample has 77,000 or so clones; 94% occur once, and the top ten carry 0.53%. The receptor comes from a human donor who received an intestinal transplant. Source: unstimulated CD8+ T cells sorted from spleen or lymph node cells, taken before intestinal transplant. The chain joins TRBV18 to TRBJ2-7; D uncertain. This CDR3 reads CASSLTERTPYEQYF. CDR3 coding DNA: TGTGCCAGCTCCCTGACGGAAAGGACCCCCTACGAGCAGTACTTC.